Described below is a single T cell receptor beta chain sequence and its context. This entry belongs to a study of pediatric ulcerative colitis. J gave up 5 bases and V 7 bases, and 1 base lay outside the gene matches. Germline CDR1 MNHEY, CDR2 SVGAGI. This CDR3 spans 11 amino acids. Generated by immunoSEQ multiplex PCR, the TCRdb table keeps only in-frame clones and is missing some. The sample lists about 17,000 clones; less than 80% were seen once. The rectum was sampled with one to two pinch biopsies at colonoscopy. V and J are TRBV6-5 and TRBJ1-2; 7 bases fit TRBD1. The source material was gut tissue. The TCR was taken from a girl aged 10 to 17 with moderate ulcerative colitis. CDR3 amino acids: CASTGGYGYTF. The CDR3 nucleotides are TGTGCCAGCACAGGGGGTTATGGCTACACCTTC.